The source of this TCR beta chain is a study of T cells in Graves' hyperthyroidism and ophthalmopathy. For the study at large: Any treatment followed the collection of peripheral blood at initial diagnosis.

Regions amplified from RNA transcripts were the TCR beta CDR3 regions. First-round RT-PCR targeting the TCR CDR3 was performed with the HTBI primer set. One entry per CDR3 protein results from TCRdb running MiXCR on the multiplex PCR reads. This sample has around 350,000 distinct CDR3 sequences, with 17% found just once. The sample holds many counts of this clonotype. The V end lost 3 bases, the J end lost 0 bases, and 17 bases lay between the germline ends. The CDR3 is made up of 17 amino acids. CDR1 is LNHDA, CDR2 SQIVND, per germline (reference sequence). Disease duration under 2 months; hyperthyroidism patients were aged 18 to 65. Patients with uncontrolled infections, other autoimmune diseases, pregnancy or lactation were excluded.

Material for sequencing was blood. The V gene is TRBV19, the J gene TRBJ2-5, with D unresolved. This sequence originates from a woman in her twenties or thirties with Graves' hyperthyroidism that later progressed to Graves' ophthalmopathy. The CDR3: CASSISKGQLYQETQYF. CDR3 nucleotide sequence: TGTGCCAGTAGTATCTCTAAGGGTCAGCTGTACCAAGAGACCCAGTACTTC.